Below are 26 T cell receptor beta chains sequenced from a single sample in a study of beta chain features in type 1 diabetes. Every bit of the isolated RNA underwent reverse transcription, so sequencing read expressed TCRB transcripts. Repertoires were generated with immunoSEQ multiplex PCR, while TCRdb's copy carries only in-frame clones and drops some. The sample yields 360,000 or so clones, about 20% seen once. The sample taken for sequencing was naive CD4+ T cells from blood. These receptors were collected from a woman in her late teens or twenties in good health.

The chain links TRBV7-3 to TRBJ1-1; maybe TRBD1 (5 bases). Germline CDR1 SGHTA, CDR2 FQGTGA. The CDR3 has 13 residues. Trimming took 5 bases from V and 1 from J, leaving 8 bases between them. The CDR3 nucleotides read TGTGCCAGCAGCGCCCAGGGGAACACTGAAGCTTTCTTT. This translates into CASSAQGNTEAFF. Full variable domain (outside the CDR3, taken from reference TRBV7-3 and TRBJ1-1): GAGVSQTPSNKVTEKGKYVELRCDPISGHTALYWYRQSLGQGPEFLIYFQGTGAADDSGLPNDRFFAVRPEGSVSTLKIQRTERGDSAVYLCASSAQGNTEAFFGQGTRLTVV.

This clone was observed a few times. The chain couples TRBV5-1 to TRBJ2-3, with a weak D call TRBD2 (6 bases). The CDR3 length is 15 residues. The ends were cut back, 4 bases at V and 4 bases at J, with 16 bases in the middle. In germline, CDR1 is SGHRS, CDR2 YFSETQ. The CDR3 sequence: CASSAGTSIADTQYF. The CDR3 DNA reads TGCGCCAGCAGCGCCGGGACTTCGATCGCAGATACGCAGTATTTT.

The chain carries TRBV4-1 and TRBJ1-1; TRBD1 might be the D (5 bases). This CDR3 spans 15 amino acids. Germline values: CDR1 MGHRA, CDR2 YSYEKL. V gave up 1 base and J gave up 0 bases, with 9 bases separating them. For the CDR3, the DNA is TGCGCCAGCAGCCAAGTGATAGGGGTGAACACTGAAGCTTTCTTT. The encoded protein is CASSQVIGVNTEAFF.

This clone was detected only a few times. This chain joins TRBV30 and TRBJ1-2; a possible D gene is TRBD1 (5 bases). The germline CDR1 and CDR2 sequences are GTSNPN and SVGIG (reference sequence). Between the trimmed V and J ends, which lost 2 bases and 6 bases, there was a span of 13 bases. This CDR3 spans 13 amino acids. CDR3 protein: CAWSPRAKDGYTF. The CDR3 DNA sequence: TGTGCCTGGAGTCCCAGGGCTAAGGATGGCTACACCTTC.

The chain is built from TRBV10-3 and TRBJ2-7; D gene uncertain. V was trimmed by 0 bases and J by 6 bases, leaving 18 bases between them. The CDR3 has 16 amino acids. Germline CDR1 reads ENHRY; CDR2 reads SYGVKD. CDR3 DNA: TGTGCCATCAGTGAGTCCATACTCTCAACGCCTTCCGAGCAGTACTTC. Amino acid sequence: CAISESILSTPSEQYF.

The chain recombines TRBV29-1 with TRBJ2-5; 9 bases align to TRBD1. The J call is uncertain, as TRBJ2-7 better fits the DNA end. The CDR3 has 14 residues. Germline V gene data show CDR1 as SQVTM and CDR2 as ANQGSEA. The CDR3 loop is CSGFRDRVSYEQYF. The CDR3, as DNA: TGCAGCGGCTTCCGGGACAGGGTCTCCTACGAGCAGTACTTC.

The chain has TRBV12-5 and TRBJ1-5; 8 positions agree with TRBD1. CDR1 is LGHNT and CDR2 is FRNRAP in the germline V gene. The CDR3 runs to 16 residues. Trimming took 7 bases from V and 3 from J; bases not matched to a gene: 11. This chain's CDR3 is CASALPGTGFNQPQHF. CDR3 nucleotide sequence: TGTGCTAGTGCCCTTCCCGGGACAGGTTTCAATCAGCCCCAGCATTTT.

The chain recombines TRBV6-6 with TRBJ1-6; the match to TRBD1 covers 11 bases. Unmatched junction bases numbered 2, after V lost 0 bases and J lost 7 bases. The CDR3 runs to 16 residues. Germline CDR1 reads MNHNY; CDR2 reads SVGAGI (reference sequence). The chain's CDR3 is CASSYSGTGGNSPLHF. CDR3 DNA: TGTGCCAGCAGTTACTCCGGGACAGGGGGAAATTCACCCCTCCACTTT.

This clone has a handful of counts. Distinct nucleotide sequences in the sample also encode this CDR3. The chain couples TRBV6-5 to TRBJ2-7; 14 bases align to TRBD2. This CDR3 contains 15 residues. The V segment lost 6 bases and the J segment 4 bases; nucleotides outside the gene matches: 5. Germline V CDR1 and CDR2: MNHEY, SVGAGI. For the CDR3, the DNA is TGTGCCAGCAGCCCAGGGACTAGCGGGAGTTACGAGCAGTACTTC. Protein sequence: CASSPGTSGSYEQYF.

The J gene is TRBJ1-1, the V gene TRBV25-1; maybe TRBD1 (6 bases). Trimming pared 5 bases from V and 1 base from J, leaving 8 bases between. The CDR3 covers 13 residues. Per the germline V gene, CDR1 is MGHDK and CDR2 is SYGVNS. The CDR3 sequence: CASSMTGNTEAFF. DNA for the CDR3: TGTGCCAGCAGTATGACAGGGAACACTGAAGCTTTCTTT.

This clone occurred a few times. The J gene is TRBJ2-5, the V gene TRBV29-1, with D possibly being TRBD1 (6 bases). Trimming removed 6 bases at V and 5 bases at J, with 22 bases between. The CDR3 runs to 15 residues. Germline V gene data show CDR1 as SQVTM and CDR2 as ANQGSEA. This CDR3 reads CSVDKSQGYWETQYF. Written as DNA, the CDR3 is TGCAGCGTCGATAAGTCTCAGGGGTATTGGGAGACCCAGTACTTC.

V usage is TRBV19 and J usage is TRBJ1-2; D perhaps matches TRBD1 (5 bases). This CDR3 has 14 residues. CDR1 and CDR2 (germline): LNHDA, SQIVND (reference sequence). V was clipped by 2 bases and J by 2 bases, with 9 bases between them. The CDR3 reads CASSIRGENYGYTF. As DNA, the CDR3 is TGTGCCAGTAGTATAAGGGGCGAAAACTATGGCTACACCTTC.

The V and J genes are TRBV2 and TRBJ2-7, with unresolved D. Trimming stripped 1 base from V and 6 bases from J, with 7 bases between. The CDR3 is made up of 12 amino acids. Per the germline V gene, CDR1 is SNHLY and CDR2 is FYNNEI. CDR3 sequence (DNA): TGTGCCAGCAGTGAAGGAGCGTCCGAGCAGTACTTC. Protein product: CASSEGASEQYF.

This clone was counted between two and nine times. The chain carries TRBV7-8 and TRBJ2-2; D is undetermined. Trimming took off 5 bases at V and 1 base at J, with 8 bases between the two ends. The CDR3 sequence is 14 residues long. Per germline, CDR1 SGHVS and CDR2 FQNEAQ. CDR3 in amino acids: CASSPLRNTGELFF. The CDR3, as DNA: TGTGCCAGCAGCCCCCTCAGGAACACCGGGGAGCTGTTTTTT.

The chain employs TRBV5-1 and TRBJ2-5; 8 bases fit TRBD2. CDR1 SGHRS and CDR2 YFSETQ come from the germline V gene. This CDR3 contains 17 residues. The V gene end was trimmed by 2 bases and the J gene end by 1 base; junction bases not matched to a gene: 10. The CDR3 DNA is TGCGCCAGCAGCTTTAACAGCGGGAGCCTAGGCCAAGAGACCCAGTACTTC. Residues: CASSFNSGSLGQETQYF.

This clone came up a few times. The rearrangement joins TRBV18 to TRBJ1-1; perhaps TRBD1 as D (6 bases). V was pared by 0 bases and J by 5 bases, with 13 bases between. The germline gives CDR1 KGHSH, CDR2 LQKENI. CDR3 length: 15 residues. The CDR3, as DNA: TGTGCCAGCTCACCACCGCAGGGGCCTAGAACTGAAGCTTTCTTT. This translates into CASSPPQGPRTEAFF. Filled out from reference TRBV18 and TRBJ1-1, the complete variable domain reads NAGVMQNPRHLVRRRGQEARLRCSPMKGHSHVYWYRQLPEEGLKFMVYLQKENIIDESGMPKERFSAEFPKEGPSILRIQQVVRGDSAAYFCASSPPQGPRTEAFFGQGTRLTVV.

This clone was observed a few times. V gene TRBV7-8 combines with J gene TRBJ2-3; D is uncertain. CDR3 length: 13 amino acids. Germline V gene sequence: CDR1 SGHVS, CDR2 FQNEAQ. Trimming took 5 bases from V and 6 from J, leaving 12 bases between them. The CDR3 sequence is CASSPTLVDTQYF. CDR3 DNA sequence: TGTGCCAGCAGCCCCACTCTGGTGGATACGCAGTATTTT.

The sample holds a few counts of this clone. The chain is built from TRBV29-1 and TRBJ1-1, with D uncertain. The CDR3 totals 12 residues. V was pared by 4 bases and J by 0 bases, with 6 bases between. Germline V gene sequence: CDR1 SQVTM, CDR2 ANQGSEA. CDR3 protein: CSVGTLNTEAFF. CDR3 nucleotides: TGCAGCGTTGGCACACTGAACACTGAAGCTTTCTTT.

The chain joins TRBV7-2 to TRBJ2-7; no firm D call. CDR1 and CDR2 from the germline V gene are SGHTA and FQGNSA. V lost 1 base, J lost 1 base, and 11 bases lay in between. The CDR3 loop spans 15 amino acids. This chain's CDR3 is CASSLVNQASYEQYF. The DNA of the CDR3 is TGTGCCAGCAGCTTAGTAAACCAGGCTTCCTACGAGCAGTACTTC.

The CDR3 spells CASSKPRGDRGIYEQYF. CDR3 nucleotide sequence: TGTGCCAGCAGCAAACCCAGAGGGGACAGGGGAATCTACGAGCAGTACTTC. J is TRBJ2-7 and V is TRBV21-1; no check of the table's D call, TRBD1, against the DNA was made. TRBV21-1 is reported as a pseudogene. The CDR3 length is 17 residues.

The chain has TRBV25-1 and TRBJ2-5, with 12 bases matching TRBD2. Trimming took 9 bases from V and 4 from J; bases not matched to a gene: 6. In germline, CDR1 is MGHDK, CDR2 SYGVNS. The CDR3 loop spans 14 amino acids. CDR3 nucleotides: TGTGCCAGTACCAAACTAGCGGGAGGAGAGACCCAGTACTTC. The encoded protein is CASTKLAGGETQYF. Full variable domain (remainder filled in from reference TRBV25-1 and TRBJ2-5): EADIYQTPRYLVIGTGKKITLECSQTMGHDKMYWYQQDPGMELHLIHYSYGVNSTEKGDLSSESTVSRIRTEHFPLTLESARPSHTSQYLCASTKLAGGETQYFGPGTRLLVL.

Comment on this clone: Other DNA variants within this sample encode the same CDR3. CDR3 in DNA: TGTGCCAGCAGTGAAGCGTTAGTTAGCTCCTACGAGCAGTACTTC. Translation: CASSEALVSSYEQYF. This chain links TRBV6-1 with TRBJ2-7; D uncertain. The CDR3 extends over 15 amino acids. The V gene's germline CDR1 is MNHNS and CDR2 SASEGT. Deletions cut 0 bases from V and 0 bases from J, with 9 bases between.

J is TRBJ2-7 and V is TRBV4-1, with 9 bases fitting TRBD1. The junction had 4 bases not matched to a gene; V was cut back by 1 base and J by 0 bases. Germline CDR1 and CDR2: MGHRA and YSYEKL. The CDR3 spans 16 residues. The CDR3 DNA reads TGCGCCAGCAGCCAAGGACAGGGGGGACCCTCCTACGAGCAGTACTTC. Its translation: CASSQGQGGPSYEQYF.

The gene calls are TRBV4-1 and TRBJ1-5, with D perhaps matching TRBD1 (5 bases). This CDR3 spans 15 amino acids. The V end was cut by 6 bases, the J end by 10 bases, with 22 bases between. The germline gives CDR1 MGHRA, CDR2 YSYEKL. The CDR3 DNA reads as TGCGCCAGCAGTCGTTCCTTTACCGACAGTGGACCCCAGCATTTT. Protein: CASSRSFTDSGPQHF.

In its sample, this clone was seen a few times. The V gene is TRBV5-1, the J gene TRBJ2-2, with D perhaps matching TRBD1 (6 bases). Between the trimmed V and J ends, which lost 3 bases and 4 bases, there was a span of 13 bases. The germline gives CDR1 SGHRS, CDR2 YFSETQ. This CDR3 has 15 amino acids. The CDR3 DNA follows: TGCGCCAGCAGCTCGACAGGTACCTTCACCGGGGAGCTGTTTTTT. This codes for CASSSTGTFTGELFF.

This clone has just a few counts. The genes are TRBV7-9 and TRBJ2-5, with 7 bases matching TRBD2. Germline V gives CDR1 SEHNR, CDR2 FQNEAQ (reference sequence). This CDR3 comprises 14 residues. V trimming: 3 bases; J trimming: 2 bases; junction bases outside the gene matches: 3. Here the CDR3 DNA reads TGTGCCAGCAGCTTCGGGGGAGGGCAAGAGACCCAGTACTTC. Its translation: CASSFGGGQETQYF.